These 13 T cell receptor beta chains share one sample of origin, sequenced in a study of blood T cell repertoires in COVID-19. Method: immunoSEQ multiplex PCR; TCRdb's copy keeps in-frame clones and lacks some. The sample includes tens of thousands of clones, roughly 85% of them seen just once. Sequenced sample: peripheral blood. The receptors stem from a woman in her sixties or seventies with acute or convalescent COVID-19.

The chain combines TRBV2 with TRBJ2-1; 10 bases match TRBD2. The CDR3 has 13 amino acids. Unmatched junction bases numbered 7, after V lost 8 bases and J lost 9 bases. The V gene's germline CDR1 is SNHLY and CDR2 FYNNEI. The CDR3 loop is CASLLAGAGEQFF. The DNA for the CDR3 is TGTGCCAGCCTCCTAGCGGGAGCAGGTGAGCAGTTCTTC.

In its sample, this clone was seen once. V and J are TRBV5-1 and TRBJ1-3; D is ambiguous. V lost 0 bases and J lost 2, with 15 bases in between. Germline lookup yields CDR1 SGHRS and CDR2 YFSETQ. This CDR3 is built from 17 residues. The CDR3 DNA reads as TGCGCCAGCAGCTTGGTTGCGCGGGGTGCGGCTGGAAACACCATATATTTT. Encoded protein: CASSLVARGAAGNTIYF.

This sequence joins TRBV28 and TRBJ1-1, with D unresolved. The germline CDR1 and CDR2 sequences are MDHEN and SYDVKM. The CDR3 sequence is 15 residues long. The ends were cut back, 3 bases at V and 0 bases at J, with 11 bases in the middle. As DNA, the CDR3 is TGTGCCAGCAGTTTTTTGGGCGATATGAACACTGAAGCTTTCTTT. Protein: CASSFLGDMNTEAFF.

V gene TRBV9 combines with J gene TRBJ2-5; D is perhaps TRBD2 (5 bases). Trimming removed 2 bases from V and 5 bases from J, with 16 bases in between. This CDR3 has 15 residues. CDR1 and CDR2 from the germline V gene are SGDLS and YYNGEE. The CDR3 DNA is TGTGCCAGCAGCGTTGGGCTACCTGGCGGGGAGACCCAGTACTTC. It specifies CASSVGLPGGETQYF.

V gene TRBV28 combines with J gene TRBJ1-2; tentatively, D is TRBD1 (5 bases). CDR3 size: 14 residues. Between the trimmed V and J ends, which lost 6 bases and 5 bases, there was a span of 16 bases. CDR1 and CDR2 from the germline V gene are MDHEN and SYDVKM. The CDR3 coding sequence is TGTGCCAGCAGCGAAGCGACAGATTCTTATGGCTACACCTTC. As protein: CASSEATDSYGYTF.

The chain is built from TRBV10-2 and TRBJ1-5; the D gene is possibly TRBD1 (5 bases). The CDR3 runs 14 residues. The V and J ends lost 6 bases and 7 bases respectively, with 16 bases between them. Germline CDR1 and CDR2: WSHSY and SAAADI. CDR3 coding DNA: TGCGCCAGCAGCGACCAGGGTCCGTGGCAGCCCCAGCATTTT. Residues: CASSDQGPWQPQHF.

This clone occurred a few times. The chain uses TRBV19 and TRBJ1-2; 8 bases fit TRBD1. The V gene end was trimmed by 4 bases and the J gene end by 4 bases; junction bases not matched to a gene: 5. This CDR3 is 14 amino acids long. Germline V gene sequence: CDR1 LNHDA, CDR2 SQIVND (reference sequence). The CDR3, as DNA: TGTGCCAGTAGTAAAGTCCAGGGGGCCTATGGCTACACCTTC. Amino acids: CASSKVQGAYGYTF.

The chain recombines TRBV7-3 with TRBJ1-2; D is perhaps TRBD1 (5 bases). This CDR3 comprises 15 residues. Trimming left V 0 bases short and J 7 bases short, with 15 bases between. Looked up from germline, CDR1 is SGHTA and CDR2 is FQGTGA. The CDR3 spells CASSLTGGERAGYTF. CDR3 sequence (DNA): TGTGCCAGCAGCTTAACGGGAGGGGAAAGGGCTGGCTACACCTTC.

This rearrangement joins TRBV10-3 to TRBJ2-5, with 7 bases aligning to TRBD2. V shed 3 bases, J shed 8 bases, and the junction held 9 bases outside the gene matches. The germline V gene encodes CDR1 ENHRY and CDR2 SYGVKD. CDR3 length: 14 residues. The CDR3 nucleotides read TGTGCCATCAGTGATGGGGGGGTCCTCGGAACCCAGTACTTC. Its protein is CAISDGGVLGTQYF.

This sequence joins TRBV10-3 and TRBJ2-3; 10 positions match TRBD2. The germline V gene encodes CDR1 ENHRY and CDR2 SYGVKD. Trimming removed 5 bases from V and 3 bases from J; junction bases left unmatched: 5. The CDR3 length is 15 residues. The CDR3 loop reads CAISSAGGPTDTQYF. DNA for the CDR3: TGTGCCATCAGTTCAGCGGGGGGGCCAACAGATACGCAGTATTTT.

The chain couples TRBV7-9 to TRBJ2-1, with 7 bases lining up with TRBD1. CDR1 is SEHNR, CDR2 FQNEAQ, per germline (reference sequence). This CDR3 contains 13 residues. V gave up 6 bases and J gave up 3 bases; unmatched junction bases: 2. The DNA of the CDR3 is TGTGCCAGCAGAAACAGGGGCTACAATGAGCAGTTCTTC. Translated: CASRNRGYNEQFF.

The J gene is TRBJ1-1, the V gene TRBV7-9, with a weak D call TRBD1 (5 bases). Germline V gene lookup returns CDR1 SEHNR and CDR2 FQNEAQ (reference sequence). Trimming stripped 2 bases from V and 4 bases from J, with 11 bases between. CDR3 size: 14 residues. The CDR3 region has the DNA TGTGCCAGCAGCTTACAGGGATTGGGCACTGAAGCTTTCTTT. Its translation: CASSLQGLGTEAFF.

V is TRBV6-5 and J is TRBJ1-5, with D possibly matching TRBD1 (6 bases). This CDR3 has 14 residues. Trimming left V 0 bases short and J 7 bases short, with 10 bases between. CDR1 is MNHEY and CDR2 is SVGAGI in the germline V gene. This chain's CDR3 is CASSYSGRGQPQHF. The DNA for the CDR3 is TGTGCCAGCAGTTACTCCGGCAGGGGACAGCCCCAGCATTTT.